This is a list of T cell receptor beta chains from one sample in a study of T-cell reconstitution after alpha-beta-depleted transplantation in children. TCRdb ran MiXCR on the PCR reads and lists one entry per CDR3 protein. The data show hundreds of thousands of distinct CDR3 sequences, around 16% seen once. The source material was PBMCs from the stem cell graft donor, sampled from the stem cell graft. The origin of the receptors is a human donor who donated a stem cell graft to a child with acute myeloid leukemia. CDR3s include the opening cysteine and the closing phenylalanine or tryptophan. D genes are given only for firm matches. Not all rows give a size; the values are once, few, many and, for expanded clones, a class.

>TRBV10-3|NA|TRBJ1-2|NA
TGTGCCATCAGTGAGCTGGGATATGGCTACACCTTC
CAISELGYGYTF
>TRBV20-1|many|TRBJ1-6|NA
TGCAGTGCTAGAGATCGCATTCGGCAGGGAGGCTTGTCTTCACCCCTCCACTTT
CSARDRIRQGGLSSPLHF
>TRBV7-2|many|TRBJ2-1|TRBD2
TGTGCCAGCAGCTTATCCGCGACTAGCTATGAGCAGTTCTTC
CASSLSATSYEQFF
>TRBV18|few|TRBJ1-2|NA
TGTGCCAGCTCAGCTGCACCAGCTCCTAACTATGGCTACACCTTC
CASSAAPAPNYGYTF
>TRBV5-5|many|TRBJ1-5|NA
TGTGCCAGCAGCTCAGAAGGTCAGCCCCAGCATTTT
CASSSEGQPQHF
>TRBV6-1|few|TRBJ1-3|NA
TGTGCCAGCAGTCCCCGGGAACCGGGACGATTTGGAAACACCATATATTTT
CASSPREPGRFGNTIYF
>TRBV12-3/TRBV12-4|many|TRBJ2-2|TRBD1
TGTGCCAGCACTCCCTGGGACAGTTACACCGGGGAGCTGTTTTTT
CASTPWDSYTGELFF
>TRBV20-1|many|TRBJ2-1|NA
TGCAGCTACCCCAGGGGAGGCTCCTACAATGAGCAGTTCTTC
CSYPRGGSYNEQFF
>TRBV12-3/TRBV12-4|few|TRBJ2-3|NA
TGTGCCAGCAGTTCTTCATGGGGGAACGGGGCAGATACGCAGTATTTT
CASSSSWGNGADTQYF
>TRBV20-1|many|TRBJ2-1|NA
TGCAGTGCTATTGACGGACTCAAGTACAATGAGCAGTTCTTC
CSAIDGLKYNEQFF
>TRBV27|NA|TRBJ1-5|TRBD1
TGTGCCAGCCGACGGGACAGGGGGAACAGCAATCAGCCCCAGCATTTT
CASRRDRGNSNQPQHF
>TRBV6-1|NA|TRBJ1-1|NA
TGTGCCAGCAGTGAAGTAGGGGGTGGAGGAACTGAAGCTTTCTTT
CASSEVGGGGTEAFF
>TRBV4-3|few|TRBJ2-7|TRBD2
TGCGCCAGCAGCACGGGACTAGCGGGGTTGGGCGAGCAGTACTTC
CASSTGLAGLGEQYF
>TRBV29-1|many|TRBJ1-1|NA
TGCAGCGTTGGAGCGGGTAGTCCGGGCCCTGGGGGTGAAGCTTTCTTT
CSVGAGSPGPGGEAFF
>TRBV7-2|many|TRBJ2-5|NA
TGTGCCAGCAGCGTAGACGGAATGGTCTGGGAGACCCAGTACTTC
CASSVDGMVWETQYF
>TRBV6-5|many|TRBJ2-1|NA
TGTGCCAGCAGCTTCCCTAGCTCAGGGTATGGTTTTATGCAGCAGTTCTTC
CASSFPSSGYGFMQQFF
>TRBV20-1|NA|TRBJ1-4|NA
TGCAGCGCTAAGAGGTCGAGGGGAGGGGATGAAAAACTGTTTTTT
CSAKRSRGGDEKLFF
>TRBV29-1|NA|TRBJ1-1|NA
TGCAGCGTTGTTGGGTTTAGGACTGAAGCTTTCTTT
CSVVGFRTEAFF
>TRBV4-2|many|TRBJ1-2|NA
TGTGCCAGCAGCCAAGATGTGGGCGCCAGGAGCTATGGCTACACCTTC
CASSQDVGARSYGYTF
>TRBV12-3/TRBV12-4|NA|TRBJ1-5|NA
TGTGCCAGCAGAATCTTAGGGTGGAGGGGCAATCAGCCCCAGCATTTT
CASRILGWRGNQPQHF
>TRBV5-1|NA|TRBJ2-2|NA
TGCGCCAGCAGCTTGGACATATACACCGGGGAGCTGTTTTTT
CASSLDIYTGELFF
>TRBV20-1|few|TRBJ2-2|TRBD2
TGCAGTGCCCTAGCGGGGTTCCGCACCGGGGAGCTGTTTTTT
CSALAGFRTGELFF
>TRBV29-1|many|TRBJ1-2|TRBD1
TGCAGCGATTCCGGGACAGTCTATGGCTACACCTTC
CSDSGTVYGYTF
>TRBV5-5|many|TRBJ1-1|NA
TGTGCCAGCAGCTTGTTCCTGACGGTGAACACTGAAGCTTTCTTT
CASSLFLTVNTEAFF
>TRBV20-1|many|TRBJ2-7|NA
TGCAGTGCTAGAGATCTACGGGGTCGCTCCTACGAGCAGTACTTC
CSARDLRGRSYEQYF
>TRBV5-1|NA|TRBJ2-3|NA
TGCGCCAGCAGCTTGGTAGGCCAGGGGAGGACAGATACGCAGTATTTT
CASSLVGQGRTDTQYF
>TRBV20-1|few|TRBJ1-2|NA
TGCAGTGCTAGAGATGCCCTCAGGGGCTACACCTTC
CSARDALRGYTF
>TRBV20-1|NA|TRBJ2-1|TRBD2
TGCAGTGCTCGGCAACTAAGCGGGGGGGCTAAGAATGAGCAGTTCTTC
CSARQLSGGAKNEQFF
>TRBV7-6|many|TRBJ2-6|NA
TGTGCCAGCAGCTTAACAGGTTCCCCCCTCTCTGGGGCCAACGTCCTGACTTTC
CASSLTGSPLSGANVLTF
>TRBV7-8|many|TRBJ2-5|NA
TGTGCCAGCAGCTTAGTTTCAGGGGGGGCGAGAGAGACCCAGTACTTC
CASSLVSGGARETQYF
>TRBV7-9|few|TRBJ1-6|NA
TGTGCCAGCAGCTTAGGGCAGGGATGGTCACCCCTCCACTTT
CASSLGQGWSPLHF
>TRBV12-3/TRBV12-4|many|TRBJ2-1|NA
TGTGCCAGCAGTTTATGGGGCGGAGTCGATGAGCAGTTCTTC
CASSLWGGVDEQFF
>TRBV29-1|few|TRBJ1-1|TRBD1
TGCAGCGCGCCGGGACAGGTAGACACTGAAGCTTTCTTT
CSAPGQVDTEAFF
>TRBV6-5|many|TRBJ2-1|TRBD1
TGTGCCAGCAGTAGACAGGGTTCTAAGGTATTCTTC
CASSRQGSKVFF
>TRBV7-6|NA|TRBJ1-2|NA
TGTGCCAGCAGCTTAAAACAGAACTATGGCTACACCTTC
CASSLKQNYGYTF
>TRBV5-1|NA|TRBJ1-1|NA
TGCGCCAGCAGCTTGTCACCCCCCACGGGGACTGAAGCTTTCTTT
CASSLSPPTGTEAFF
>TRBV24-1|many|TRBJ2-3|NA
TGTGCCACCAGTAGAAGCACAGATACGCAGTATTTT
CATSRSTDTQYF
>TRBV6-1|many|TRBJ1-6|NA
TGTGCCAGCAGTGGTCCGGCGACCGGAGGGGTTTCACCCCTCCACTTT
CASSGPATGGVSPLHF
>TRBV20-1|many|TRBJ2-2|NA
TGCAGTGCTAGAGTGCCCGGAATCGGGGAGCTGTTTTTT
CSARVPGIGELFF
>TRBV10-3|NA|TRBJ2-7|TRBD1
TGTGCCATCAGTGAGTCAGGGGGCCAAGGGGAGCAGTACTTC
CAISESGGQGEQYF
>TRBV7-3|few|TRBJ2-1|NA
TGTGCCAGCAGCTGGCGGGGGCAGGATGAGCAGTTCTTC
CASSWRGQDEQFF
>TRBV12-3/TRBV12-4|few|TRBJ2-6|TRBD1
TGTGCCAGCAGTTACACAGGGGGCTCTGGGGCCAACGTCCTGACTTTC
CASSYTGGSGANVLTF
>TRBV6-5|NA|TRBJ2-7|NA
TGTGCCAGCAGTTACGCACAGGGTCCAGGCTACGAGCAGTACTTC
CASSYAQGPGYEQYF